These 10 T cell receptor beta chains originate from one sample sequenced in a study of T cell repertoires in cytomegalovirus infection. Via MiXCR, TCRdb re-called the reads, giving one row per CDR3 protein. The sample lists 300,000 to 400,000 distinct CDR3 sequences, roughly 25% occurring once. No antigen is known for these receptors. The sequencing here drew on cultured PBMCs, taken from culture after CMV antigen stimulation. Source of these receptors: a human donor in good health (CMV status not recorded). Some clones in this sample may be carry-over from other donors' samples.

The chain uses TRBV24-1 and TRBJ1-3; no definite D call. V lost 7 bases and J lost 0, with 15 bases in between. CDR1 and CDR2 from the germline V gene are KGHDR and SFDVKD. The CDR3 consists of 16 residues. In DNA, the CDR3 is TGTGCCACCAGGGTCTCCTCCGGCCCCTCTGGAAACACCATATATTTT. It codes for CATRVSSGPSGNTIYF.

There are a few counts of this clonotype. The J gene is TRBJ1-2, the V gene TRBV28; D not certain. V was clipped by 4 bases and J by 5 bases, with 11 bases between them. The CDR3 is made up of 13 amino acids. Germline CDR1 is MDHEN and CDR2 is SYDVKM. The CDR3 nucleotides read TGTGCCAGCAGTTCCCCTGGCGGGTATGGCTACACCTTC. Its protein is CASSSPGGYGYTF.

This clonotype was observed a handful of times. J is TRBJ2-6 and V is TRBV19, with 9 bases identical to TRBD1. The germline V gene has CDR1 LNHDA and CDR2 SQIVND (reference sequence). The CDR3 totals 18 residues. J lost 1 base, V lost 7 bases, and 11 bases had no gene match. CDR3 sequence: CASTQSPGQGSGANVLTF. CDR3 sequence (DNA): TGTGCCAGTACCCAATCCCCGGGACAGGGATCTGGGGCCAACGTCCTGACTTTC.

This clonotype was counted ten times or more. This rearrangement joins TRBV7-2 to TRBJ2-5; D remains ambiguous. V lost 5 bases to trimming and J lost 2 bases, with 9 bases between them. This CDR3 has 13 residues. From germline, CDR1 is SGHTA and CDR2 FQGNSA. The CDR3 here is CASSQVIQETQYF. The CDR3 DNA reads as TGTGCCAGCAGCCAGGTTATACAAGAGACCCAGTACTTC.

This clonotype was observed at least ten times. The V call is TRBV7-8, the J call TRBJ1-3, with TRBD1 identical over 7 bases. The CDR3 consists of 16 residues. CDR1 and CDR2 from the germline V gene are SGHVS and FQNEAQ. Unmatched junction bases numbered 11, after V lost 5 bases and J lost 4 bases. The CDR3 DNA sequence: TGTGCCAGCAGCCCCCAGACAGGGCTCCGAGGAAACACCATATATTTT. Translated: CASSPQTGLRGNTIYF.

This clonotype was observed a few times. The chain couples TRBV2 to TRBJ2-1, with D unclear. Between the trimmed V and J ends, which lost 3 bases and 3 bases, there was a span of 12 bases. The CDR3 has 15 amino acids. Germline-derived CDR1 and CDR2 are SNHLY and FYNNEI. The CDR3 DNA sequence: TGTGCCAGCAGTGATCGCCGAGCTGACTACAATGAGCAGTTCTTC. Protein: CASSDRRADYNEQFF.

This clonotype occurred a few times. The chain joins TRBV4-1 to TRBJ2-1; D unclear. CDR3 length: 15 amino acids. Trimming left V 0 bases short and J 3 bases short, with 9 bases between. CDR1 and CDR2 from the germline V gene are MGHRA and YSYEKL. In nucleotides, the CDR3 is TGCGCCAGCAGCCAAGATCGCTCAGGCTACAATGAGCAGTTCTTC. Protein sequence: CASSQDRSGYNEQFF.

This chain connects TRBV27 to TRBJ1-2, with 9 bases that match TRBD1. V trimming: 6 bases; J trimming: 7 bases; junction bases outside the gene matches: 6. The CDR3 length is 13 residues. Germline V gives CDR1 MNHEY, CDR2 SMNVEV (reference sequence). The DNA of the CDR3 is TGTGCCAGCAGCTCACAGGGGGCGCTTGGCTACACCTTC. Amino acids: CASSSQGALGYTF.

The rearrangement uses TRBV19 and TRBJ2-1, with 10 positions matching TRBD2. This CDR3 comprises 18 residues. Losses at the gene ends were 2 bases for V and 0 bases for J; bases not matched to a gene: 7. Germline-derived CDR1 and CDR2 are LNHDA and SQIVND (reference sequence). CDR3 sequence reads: CASSISGRAGSSYNEQFF. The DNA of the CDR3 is TGTGCCAGTAGTATAAGCGGGAGGGCCGGGAGCTCCTACAATGAGCAGTTCTTC.

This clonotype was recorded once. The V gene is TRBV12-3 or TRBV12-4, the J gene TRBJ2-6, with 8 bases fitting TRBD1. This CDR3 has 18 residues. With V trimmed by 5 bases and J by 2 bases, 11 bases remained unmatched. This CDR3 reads CASSSSQGAGPGANVLTF. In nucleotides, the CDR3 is TGTGCCAGCAGTAGCTCTCAGGGGGCCGGTCCTGGGGCCAACGTCCTGACTTTC.